Listed below are T cell receptor beta chains from one sample, sequenced in a study of T cells after yellow fever vaccination. MiXCR, applied by TCRdb to the 5' RACE reads, yields one record per CDR3 protein. In the table there are 200,000 or so distinct CDR3 sequences, 6% to 8% of which are singletons. This specimen consisted of CD4+ T cells sorted from PBMCs, obtained on the day of the yellow fever booster vaccination. The receptors derive from a man aged 30 to 39 who received the YFV17D yellow fever vaccine. Each CDR3 is given with its conserved first and last residue. A D gene is named only where the DNA matches it firmly. Only some rows state a clone size, as once, few, many or a class for expanded clones.

size | J | V | D | DNA | CDR3
many | TRBJ2-7 | TRBV9 | TRBD2 | TGTGCCAGCAGCGTAGGGCTAGCGGGAGTAGAGGAGCAGTACTTC | CASSVGLAGVEEQYF
many | TRBJ1-2 | TRBV27 | NA | TGTGCCAGCAGCCCCGGACAGAATAACTATGGCTACACCTTC | CASSPGQNNYGYTF
many | TRBJ1-5 | TRBV5-5 | NA | TGTGCCAGCAGCCCCACCGGGGGCCGTCAGCCCCAGCATTTT | CASSPTGGRQPQHF
NA | TRBJ2-5 | TRBV11-2 | NA | TGTGCCAGCAGCTTGATAAACCAAGAGACCCAGTACTTC | CASSLINQETQYF
many | TRBJ1-2 | TRBV15 | NA | TGTGCCACCAGCAGAGTTGGCATAAACTATGGCTACACCTTC | CATSRVGINYGYTF
many | TRBJ2-5 | TRBV20-1 | NA | TGCAGTCCCCAAGAGTGGGCAGAACAAGAGACCCAGTACTTC | CSPQEWAEQETQYF
few | TRBJ2-7 | TRBV27 | TRBD2 | TGTGCCAGCAGTTACCTAGCGGGGGAGGACGAGCAGTACTTC | CASSYLAGEDEQYF
many | TRBJ2-1 | TRBV5-6 | TRBD2 | TGTGCCAGCAGCTCGGGACTAGCGGGACCCTACAATGAGCAGTTCTTC | CASSSGLAGPYNEQFF
NA | TRBJ1-5 | TRBV10-2 | NA | TGCGCCAGCAGTCGAGGGGTCAAGCAGCCCCAGCATTTT | CASSRGVKQPQHF
few | TRBJ2-4 | TRBV28 | NA | TGTGCCAGCAGTTCGCCGCAGGGTTTGAGAAACATTCAGTACTTC | CASSSPQGLRNIQYF
many | TRBJ2-7 | TRBV10-3 | NA | TGTGCCATCAGTGAGTCGAGAGGGGGGATCTACGAGCAGTACTTC | CAISESRGGIYEQYF
NA | TRBJ2-1 | TRBV20-1 | TRBD2 | TGCAGTGCTAGGCCATCCGGGACTAGCGGCTACAATGAGCAGTTCTTC | CSARPSGTSGYNEQFF
few | TRBJ1-3 | TRBV19 | NA | TGTGCCAGTAGAGGACTTGTTGGAAACACCATATATTTT | CASRGLVGNTIYF
NA | TRBJ2-2 | TRBV28 | NA | TGTGCCAGCAGTTACGCGGGACAGCTACTGAACACCGGGGAGCTGTTTTTT | CASSYAGQLLNTGELFF
many | TRBJ2-2 | TRBV12-3/TRBV12-4 | NA | TGTGCCAGCAGTTTAGGACTATCAAACACCGGGGAGCTGTTTTTT | CASSLGLSNTGELFF
once | TRBJ2-7 | TRBV2 | TRBD1 | TGTGCCAGCAGCCTATACCGGCAGGGGGCTTACGAGCAGTACTTC | CASSLYRQGAYEQYF
many | TRBJ2-1 | TRBV29-1 | NA | TGCAGCGTTTCGAGAGCGAGCTCCTACAATGAGCAGTTCTTC | CSVSRASSYNEQFF
NA | TRBJ2-3 | TRBV7-8 | NA | TGTGCCAGCAGCTTAGACGGGTGGGCGGATACGCAGTATTTT | CASSLDGWADTQYF
NA | TRBJ1-1 | TRBV7-9 | TRBD1 | TGTGCCAGCAGCTTAGGGACAGGGGAGGGTGTGGCTGAAGCTTTCTTT | CASSLGTGEGVAEAFF
many | TRBJ1-6 | TRBV6-6 | NA | TGTGCCAGCAGTTACCGGGACATTTCAACCCGGAATTCACCCCTCCACTTT | CASSYRDISTRNSPLHF
many | TRBJ2-1 | TRBV29-1 | NA | TGCAGCGTTCAGGGTAATGTTAATGAGCAGTTCTTC | CSVQGNVNEQFF
NA | TRBJ2-1 | TRBV5-1 | NA | TGCGCCAGCAGGACAGATTACAATGAGCAGTTCTTC | CASRTDYNEQFF
NA | TRBJ2-3 | TRBV20-1 | NA | TGCACTGCTAGAGATTTCGCAGGGATCATAAGGGATACGCAGTATTTT | CTARDFAGIIRDTQYF
few | TRBJ2-7 | TRBV4-2 | TRBD1 | TGTGCCAGCAGCCAAGCAGGGGCAGGGGGAAACTCCGAGCAGTACTTC | CASSQAGAGGNSEQYF
few | TRBJ2-7 | TRBV12-5 | NA | TGTGCTAGTGAAGGTCTAGATCGTGAGCAGTACTTC | CASEGLDREQYF
many | TRBJ1-6 | TRBV20-1 | NA | TGCAGTGCTAGAGTTCGGGGGGAAATCTCCCTCCACTTT | CSARVRGEISLHF
many | TRBJ2-7 | TRBV5-1 | TRBD2 | TGCGCCAGCAGCTTGGCAGGGACTAGCCCCTACGAGCAGTACTTC | CASSLAGTSPYEQYF
many | TRBJ2-3 | TRBV20-1 | TRBD2 | TGCAGTGCCATTTCCCCCGGGACTAGCGGGAGGACAGATACGCAGTATTTT | CSAISPGTSGRTDTQYF
NA | TRBJ1-5 | TRBV6-2/TRBV6-3 | TRBD1 | TGTGCCAGCAGACGACAGGGCCCCCGGGATCAGCCCCAGCATTTT | CASRRQGPRDQPQHF
few | TRBJ2-1 | TRBV20-1 | NA | TGCAGTGCTAGCGCGACCTCCACCGGCAATGAGCAGTTCTTC | CSASATSTGNEQFF
many | TRBJ2-2 | TRBV7-6 | NA | TGTGCCAGCAGCTTAGGTTTACGGGGCCCGAGGACCGGGGAGCTGTTTTTT | CASSLGLRGPRTGELFF
NA | TRBJ2-1 | TRBV3-1 | TRBD2 | TGTGCCAGCAGCCAACGAATCCAATCCCATAGCGGGAGATCCTACAATGAGCAGTTCTTC | CASSQRIQSHSGRSYNEQFF
many | TRBJ2-1 | TRBV29-1 | NA | TGCAGCGCCCCTGGGGGACCCTCCGAGCAGTTCTTC | CSAPGGPSEQFF
NA | TRBJ2-7 | TRBV27 | TRBD2 | TGTGCCAGCAGTCCCACGCAAGCGGGAGGGGGGCAGTACTTC | CASSPTQAGGGQYF
few | TRBJ2-2 | TRBV6-4 | NA | TGTGCCAGCAGTCGGACAGAAAACACCGGGGAGCTGTTTTTT | CASSRTENTGELFF
NA | TRBJ1-5 | TRBV5-5 | TRBD1 | TGTGCCAGCAGCCTCACGACAGGGATTAATCAGCCCCAGCATTTT | CASSLTTGINQPQHF
many | TRBJ1-2 | TRBV5-6 | NA | TGTGCCAGCAGCTTCGGCGCGCAGGGGAACTATGGCTACACCTTC | CASSFGAQGNYGYTF
few | TRBJ2-5 | TRBV7-2 | NA | TGTGCCAGCAGCGTTCGTGGGCGGAGGCTTGAAGAGACCCAGTACTTC | CASSVRGRRLEETQYF
NA | TRBJ2-7 | TRBV20-1 | NA | TGCAGTGCTAGATTAACAGGACGCTACGAGCAGTACTTC | CSARLTGRYEQYF
many | TRBJ2-2 | TRBV11-2 | TRBD2 | TGTGCCAGCAGCTCTAGAGTACTAGCGGGCGCGCACACCGGGGAGCTGTTTTTT | CASSSRVLAGAHTGELFF
few | TRBJ1-4 | TRBV20-1 | NA | TGCAGTGCTAGCTGGGGACCGGTTGGGAATGAAAAACTGTTTTTT | CSASWGPVGNEKLFF
many | TRBJ2-5 | TRBV19 | NA | TGTGCCAGTAGCGGGACATTTCAAGAGACCCAGTACTTC | CASSGTFQETQYF
many | TRBJ2-1 | TRBV6-5 | TRBD2 | TGTGCCAGCAGTTCTGGGGTAGCGGGAGGGGCTTACGATGAGCAGTTCTTC | CASSSGVAGGAYDEQFF
NA | TRBJ2-1 | TRBV29-1 | TRBD2 | TGCAGCGTTGGTGCCAACCCCGGGACTAGCGGGAGCGGGGCCTCCTACAATGAGCAGTTCTTC | CSVGANPGTSGSGASYNEQFF
few | TRBJ2-3 | TRBV20-1 | TRBD1 | TGCAGTGCCGATAGGACAGGGTACACAGATACGCAGTATTTT | CSADRTGYTDTQYF
many | TRBJ2-1 | TRBV20-1 | TRBD2 | TGCAGTGGGGCGGGGACTAGCGAGAGCTCCTACAATGAGCAGTTCTTC | CSGAGTSESSYNEQFF
NA | TRBJ2-7 | TRBV18 | TRBD2 | TGTGCCAGCTCACCATTTGAGGGAGGGTGGAACGAGCAGTACTTC | CASSPFEGGWNEQYF
many | TRBJ2-3 | TRBV7-3 | TRBD2 | TGTGCCAGCAGCTTAATGGCAGCGGGAGTAGATACGCAGTATTTT | CASSLMAAGVDTQYF
many | TRBJ1-1 | TRBV7-2 | NA | TGTGCCAGCAGCTTAGCGTACTGGGATGGCACTGAAGCTTTCTTT | CASSLAYWDGTEAFF
NA | TRBJ2-1 | TRBV5-1 | TRBD2 | TGCGCCAGCAGCTTGGGGGCGGGAGGGCTGTACAATGAGCAGTTCTTC | CASSLGAGGLYNEQFF
NA | TRBJ1-2 | TRBV18 | NA | TGTGCCAGCTCCCACGACAGTGCAAGGGGGTATGGCTACACCTTC | CASSHDSARGYGYTF
many | TRBJ2-5 | TRBV12-3/TRBV12-4 | NA | TGTGCCAGCAGGCCCCCGCAGGCCAAGACCCAGTACTTC | CASRPPQAKTQYF
few | TRBJ2-5 | TRBV29-1 | TRBD2 | TGCAGCGTCGTAGCGGGAGGAGGGTTGGATGAGACCCAGTACTTC | CSVVAGGGLDETQYF
many | TRBJ2-1 | TRBV12-3/TRBV12-4 | TRBD1 | TGTGCCAGCAGTTTCGGGACAGGGGTGTTCTTC | CASSFGTGVFF
few | TRBJ2-2 | TRBV6-4 | TRBD1 | TGTGCCAGCAGAAAATTGGGACAGGGGTCCGGCGCGAACACCGGGGAGCTGTTTTTT | CASRKLGQGSGANTGELFF
many | TRBJ2-1 | TRBV19 | TRBD2 | TGTGCCAGTAGTATCCCTACTAGCGGACCTTACAATGAGCAGTTCTTC | CASSIPTSGPYNEQFF
many | TRBJ2-1 | TRBV7-8 | TRBD2 | TGTGCCAGCAGCTCCTCTATGCGTCTAGCGGGAGCCCACTACAATGAGCAGTTCTTC | CASSSSMRLAGAHYNEQFF